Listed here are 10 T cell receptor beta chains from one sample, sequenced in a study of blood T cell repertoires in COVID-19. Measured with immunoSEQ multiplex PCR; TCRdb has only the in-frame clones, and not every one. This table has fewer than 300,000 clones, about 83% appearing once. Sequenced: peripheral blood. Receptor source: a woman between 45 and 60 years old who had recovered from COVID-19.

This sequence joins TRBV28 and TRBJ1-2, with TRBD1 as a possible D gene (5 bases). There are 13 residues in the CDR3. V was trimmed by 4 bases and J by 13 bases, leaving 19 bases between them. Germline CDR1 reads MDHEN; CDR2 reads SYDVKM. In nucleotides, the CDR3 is TGTGCCAGCAGTTCGCGCTTATGGGGCGAGTTCACCTTC. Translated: CASSSRLWGEFTF.

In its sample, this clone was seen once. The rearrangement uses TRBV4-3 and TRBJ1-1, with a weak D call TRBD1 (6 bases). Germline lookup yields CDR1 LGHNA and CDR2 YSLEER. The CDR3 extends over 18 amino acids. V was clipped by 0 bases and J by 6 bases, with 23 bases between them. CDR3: CASSQEMGRSTGFSEAFF. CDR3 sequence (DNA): TGCGCCAGCAGCCAAGAAATGGGACGGTCCACAGGGTTCTCTGAAGCTTTCTTT.

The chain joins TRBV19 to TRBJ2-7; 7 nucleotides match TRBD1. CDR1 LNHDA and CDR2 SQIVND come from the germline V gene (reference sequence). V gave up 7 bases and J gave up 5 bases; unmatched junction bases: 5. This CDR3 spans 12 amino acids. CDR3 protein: CASTTGEHEQYF. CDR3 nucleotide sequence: TGTGCCAGTACAACAGGGGAGCACGAGCAGTACTTC.

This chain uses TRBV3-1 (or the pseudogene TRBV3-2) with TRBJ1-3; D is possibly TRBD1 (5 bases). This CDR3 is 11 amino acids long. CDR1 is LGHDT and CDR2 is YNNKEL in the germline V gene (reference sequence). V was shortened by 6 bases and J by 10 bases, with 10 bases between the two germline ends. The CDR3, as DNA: TGTGCCAGCAGTAACAGGCTGACCATATATTTT. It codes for CASSNRLTIYF.

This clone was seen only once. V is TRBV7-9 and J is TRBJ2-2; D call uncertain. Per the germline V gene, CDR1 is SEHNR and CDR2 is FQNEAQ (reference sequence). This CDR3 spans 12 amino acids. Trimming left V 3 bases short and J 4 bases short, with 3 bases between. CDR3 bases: TGTGCCAGCAGCTTGAGCACCGGGGAGCTGTTTTTT. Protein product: CASSLSTGELFF.

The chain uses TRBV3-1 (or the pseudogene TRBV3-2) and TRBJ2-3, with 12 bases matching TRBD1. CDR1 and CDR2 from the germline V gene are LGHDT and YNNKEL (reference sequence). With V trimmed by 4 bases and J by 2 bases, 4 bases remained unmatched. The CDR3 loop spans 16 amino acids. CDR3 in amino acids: CASSLGTGGATDTQYF. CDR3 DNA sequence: TGTGCCAGCAGCCTAGGGACAGGGGGCGCCACAGATACGCAGTATTTT.

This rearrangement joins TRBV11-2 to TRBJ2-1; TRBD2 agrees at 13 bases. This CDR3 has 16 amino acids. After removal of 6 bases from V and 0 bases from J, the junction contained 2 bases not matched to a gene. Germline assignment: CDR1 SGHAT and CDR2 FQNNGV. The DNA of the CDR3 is TGTGCCAGCAGGGGGACTAGCGGGATCTCCTACAATGAGCAGTTCTTC. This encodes CASRGTSGISYNEQFF.

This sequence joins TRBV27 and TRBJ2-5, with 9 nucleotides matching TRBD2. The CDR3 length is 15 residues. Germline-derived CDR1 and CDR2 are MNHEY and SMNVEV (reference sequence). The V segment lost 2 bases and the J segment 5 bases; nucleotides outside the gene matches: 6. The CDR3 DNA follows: TGTGCCAGCAGTTTAGGCGGGAGGGCCGAGGAGACCCAGTACTTC. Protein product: CASSLGGRAEETQYF.

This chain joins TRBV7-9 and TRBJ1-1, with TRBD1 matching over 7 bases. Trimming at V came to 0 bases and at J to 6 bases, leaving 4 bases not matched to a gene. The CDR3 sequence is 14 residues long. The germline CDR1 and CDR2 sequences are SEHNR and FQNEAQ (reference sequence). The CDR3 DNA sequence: TGTGCCAGCAGCTTAGCAGGGGGCAGATCTGAAGCTTTCTTT. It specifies CASSLAGGRSEAFF.

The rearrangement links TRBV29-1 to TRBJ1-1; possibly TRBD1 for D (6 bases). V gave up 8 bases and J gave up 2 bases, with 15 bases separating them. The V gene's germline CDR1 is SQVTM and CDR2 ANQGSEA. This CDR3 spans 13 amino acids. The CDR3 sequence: CSPRTVSNTEAFF. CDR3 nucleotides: TGCAGCCCCAGGACAGTCTCCAACACTGAAGCTTTCTTT.